A single sample is the source of the 26 T cell receptor beta chains below, sequenced in a study of blood T cell repertoires in COVID-19. The data were produced by immunoSEQ multiplex PCR, yet TCRdb's version contains in-frame clones alone and is incomplete. Found here are 110,000 to 150,000 clones, 82% of them singletons; the top ten hold 4% to 5%. Material: peripheral blood. These receptors all come from an elderly woman with acute or convalescent COVID-19.

This chain joins TRBV27 and TRBJ1-1, with unresolved D. The CDR3 runs 13 residues. Germline CDR1 MNHEY, CDR2 SMNVEV (reference sequence). V lost 3 bases to trimming and J lost 1 base, with 6 bases between them. CDR3 amino acids: CASSFGSNTEAFF. CDR3 DNA: TGTGCCAGCAGTTTCGGGTCGAACACTGAAGCTTTCTTT.

This clone was seen more than once but under ten times. The chain couples TRBV30 to TRBJ2-2, with D perhaps TRBD1 (5 bases). Germline CDR1 GTSNPN, CDR2 SVGIG (reference sequence). Trimming shortened V by 0 bases and J by 7 bases, and 9 bases separated the two germline ends. The CDR3 loop spans 13 amino acids. For the CDR3, the DNA is TGTGCCTGGAGTGTACAGGTTTACGGGGAGCTGTTTTTT. Protein sequence: CAWSVQVYGELFF.

This chain uses TRBV20-1 with TRBJ1-3, with D hard to call. Germline CDR1 DFQATT, CDR2 SNEGSKA (reference sequence). The CDR3 runs to 11 residues. V was pared by 5 bases and J by 8 bases, with 10 bases between. CDR3 residues: CSARVTDTIYF. In nucleotides, the CDR3 is TGCAGTGCTCGAGTTACGGACACCATATATTTT.

The gene calls are TRBV2 and TRBJ1-5; D unclear. This CDR3 region has 12 residues. The V end was cut by 6 bases, the J end by 4 bases, with 7 bases between. In germline, CDR1 is SNHLY, CDR2 FYNNEI. The CDR3 nucleotides are TGTGCCAGCAGCCCTGCGAATCAGCCCCAGCATTTT. Amino acid sequence: CASSPANQPQHF.

The J gene is TRBJ1-5, the V gene TRBV2; TRBD1 matches at 10 bases. V shed 3 bases and J 6 bases; nucleotides not matched to a gene: 5. The CDR3 sequence is 15 residues long. The germline V gene encodes CDR1 SNHLY and CDR2 FYNNEI. The DNA of the CDR3 is TGTGCCAGCAGTGACAACCGGGACAGGGGTCAGCCCCAGCATTTT. Protein sequence: CASSDNRDRGQPQHF.

The rearrangement joins TRBV10-3 to TRBJ2-6, with 7 bases fitting TRBD2. With 2 bases clipped from V and 0 bases from J, the junction kept 10 bases outside the gene matches. The CDR3 loop spans 19 amino acids. The germline CDR1 and CDR2 sequences are ENHRY and SYGVKD. CDR3: CAISEPRGVLDSGANVLTF. DNA for the CDR3: TGTGCCATCAGTGAGCCCCGGGGGGTTCTGGACTCTGGGGCCAACGTCCTGACTTTC.

The V and J genes are TRBV5-1 and TRBJ1-6, with D perhaps TRBD1 (5 bases). This CDR3 comprises 14 residues. Per the germline V gene, CDR1 is SGHRS and CDR2 is YFSETQ. V was trimmed by 4 bases and J by 8 bases, leaving 13 bases between them. CDR3 sequence: CASSLAGRYSPLHF. As DNA, the CDR3 is TGCGCCAGCAGCCTCGCGGGGCGCTATTCACCCCTCCACTTT.

This chain joins TRBV12-2 and TRBJ2-5; the DNA was not compared with TRBD1, the D call given in the table. TRBV12-2 is annotated as a pseudogene. The CDR3 is 18 amino acids. The CDR3: CASRLARHTGTEQETQYF. The CDR3 DNA sequence: TGTGCAAGTCGCTTAGCCCGCCATACAGGGACAGAACAAGAGACCCAGTACTTC.

This clone has more than one count but fewer than ten. The genes are TRBV7-9 and TRBJ2-7, with D possibly matching TRBD2 (5 bases). Germline assignment: CDR1 SEHNR and CDR2 FQNEAQ (reference sequence). Trimming stripped 5 bases from V and 1 base from J, with 21 bases between. The CDR3 has 17 residues. CDR3: CASSPRLGERKSYEQYF. CDR3 bases: TGTGCCAGCAGCCCACGGTTGGGAGAGCGAAAATCCTACGAGCAGTACTTC.

This clone was detected only a few times. The V and J genes are TRBV3-1 (or the pseudogene TRBV3-2) and TRBJ1-4, with D maybe TRBD1 (5 bases). This CDR3 is built from 15 residues. CDR1 LGHDT and CDR2 YNNKEL come from the germline V gene (reference sequence). V lost 1 base and J lost 8, with 14 bases in between. CDR3 region: CASSQVRGSWEKLFF. DNA for the CDR3: TGTGCCAGCAGCCAAGTTCGGGGGTCGTGGGAAAAACTGTTTTTT.

The J gene is TRBJ2-2, the V gene TRBV5-1; D is ambiguous. The germline V gene has CDR1 SGHRS and CDR2 YFSETQ. This CDR3 has 13 residues. V was trimmed by 4 bases and J by 3 bases, leaving 7 bases between them. The CDR3 sequence: CASSERYTGELFF. CDR3 nucleotide sequence: TGCGCCAGCAGCGAGAGGTACACCGGGGAGCTGTTTTTT.

The chain joins TRBV4-1 to TRBJ1-5; D perhaps matches TRBD1 (6 bases). The length of the CDR3 is 15 residues. Trimming stripped 4 bases from V and 4 bases from J, with 14 bases between. CDR1 and CDR2 from the germline V gene are MGHRA and YSYEKL. CDR3 sequence: CASSRIQGSNQPQHF. As DNA, the CDR3 is TGCGCCAGCAGCCGGATCCAGGGGTCTAATCAGCCCCAGCATTTT.

This chain joins TRBV12-3 or TRBV12-4 and TRBJ2-1; D call uncertain. CDR3 size: 13 residues. V shed 2 bases and J shed 6 bases, with 8 bases lying between them. The CDR3 sequence: CASSLLSFNEQFF. CDR3 DNA: TGTGCCAGCAGTTTACTTAGCTTCAATGAGCAGTTCTTC.

V usage is TRBV19 and J usage is TRBJ1-2, with 7 nucleotides matching TRBD1. Trimming took 8 bases from V and 7 from J; bases not matched to a gene: 10. This CDR3 has 13 amino acids. The V gene's germline CDR1 is LNHDA and CDR2 SQIVND (reference sequence). The CDR3 nucleotides are TGTGCCAGTTCACGGGACAGTTCCTTTGGCTACACCTTC. As protein: CASSRDSSFGYTF. The variable domain in full, completed from reference TRBV19 and TRBJ1-2, reads DGGITQSPKYLFRKEGQNVTLSCEQNLNHDAMYWYRQDPGQGLRLIYYSQIVNDFQKGDIAEGYSVSREKKESFPLTVTSAQKNPTAFYLCASSRDSSFGYTFGSGTRLTVV.

This clone was counted only a few times. V usage is TRBV3-1 (or the pseudogene TRBV3-2) and J usage is TRBJ1-1; D uncertain. The germline V gene encodes CDR1 LGHDT and CDR2 YNNKEL (reference sequence). The CDR3 totals 14 residues. V lost 4 bases, J lost 1 base, and 10 bases lay in between. As DNA, the CDR3 is TGTGCCAGCAGCCTTCCTGAGAGGAACACTGAAGCTTTCTTT. This translates into CASSLPERNTEAFF.

The chain joins TRBV10-2 to TRBJ2-1; a possible D gene is TRBD1 (5 bases). The CDR3 sequence is 12 residues long. The germline V and J ends were trimmed by 7 bases and 10 bases, with 14 bases remaining between them. Looked up from germline, CDR1 is WSHSY and CDR2 is SAAADI. The CDR3, as DNA: TGCGCCAGCACCCAAAGGGGCCCCGAGCAGTTCTTC. Translation gives CASTQRGPEQFF.

The chain recombines TRBV5-5 with TRBJ2-5; a possible D gene is TRBD1 (5 bases). CDR3 length equals 15 residues. V was pared by 5 bases and J by 4 bases, with 18 bases between. The germline V gene has CDR1 SGHKS and CDR2 YYEKEE (reference sequence). The CDR3, as DNA: TGTGCCAGCAGTCTTAATGTAGGGGATGGAGAGACCCAGTACTTC. Protein: CASSLNVGDGETQYF. The full variable domain, rest sourced from reference TRBV5-5 and TRBJ2-5, is DAGVTQSPTHLIKTRGQQVTLRCSPISGHKSVSWYQQVLGQGPQFIFQYYEKEERGRGNFPDRFSARQFPNYSSELNVNALLLGDSALYLCASSLNVGDGETQYFGPGTRLLVL.

The V call is TRBV11-2, the J call TRBJ1-6; possible D gene TRBD1, 6 bases. With 0 bases removed from V and 3 bases from J, the gap between germline ends came to 9 bases. CDR3 size: 16 residues. Per the germline V gene, CDR1 is SGHAT and CDR2 is FQNNGV. CDR3 amino acids: CASSLEGHLYNSPLHF. CDR3 nucleotide sequence: TGTGCCAGCAGCTTAGAGGGACACCTCTATAATTCACCCCTCCACTTT.

This chain uses TRBV20-1 with TRBJ2-7, with TRBD1 as a possible D gene (6 bases). Germline V gives CDR1 DFQATT, CDR2 SNEGSKA (reference sequence). The CDR3 extends over 16 amino acids. Trimming took 3 bases from V and 0 from J, leaving 18 bases between them. CDR3 loop: CSASHPGQLGSYEQYF. The CDR3 nucleotides are TGCAGTGCTAGTCACCCAGGACAGTTGGGCTCCTACGAGCAGTACTTC.

This clone was observed a handful of times. The J gene is TRBJ2-4, the V gene TRBV6-4; D perhaps matches TRBD2 (5 bases). V lost 6 bases, J lost 10 bases, and 19 bases lay in between. The germline V gene has CDR1 MRHNA and CDR2 SNTAGT. The CDR3 extends over 14 amino acids. For the CDR3, the DNA is TGTGCCAGCAGCCCCCAGGCGGAGAGGGATATTCAGTACTTC. Translating gives CASSPQAERDIQYF.

This chain joins TRBV19 and TRBJ1-6; a possible D gene is TRBD1 (5 bases). The CDR3 spans 13 residues. Trimming took 10 bases from V and 10 from J, leaving 17 bases between them. CDR1 is LNHDA and CDR2 is SQIVND in the germline V gene (reference sequence). In DNA form, the CDR3 reads TGTGCCACCGGGAGGGGCGTACGGTCACCCCTCCACTTT. Encoded protein: CATGRGVRSPLHF.

The chain links TRBV11-2 to TRBJ2-2; D possibly corresponds to TRBD1 (5 bases). CDR3 size: 16 residues. V was shortened by 3 bases and J by 0 bases, with 11 bases between the two germline ends. CDR1 and CDR2 (germline): SGHAT, FQNNGV. The CDR3 nucleotides read TGTGCCAGCAGCTTGGCGTGGGGCGCGAACACCGGGGAGCTGTTTTTT. As protein: CASSLAWGANTGELFF.

This sequence joins TRBV4-2 and TRBJ1-6; TRBD1 might be the D (5 bases). The CDR3 totals 16 residues. Trimming took off 2 bases at V and 3 bases at J, with 11 bases between the two ends. Germline CDR1 reads LGHNA; CDR2 reads YNFKEQ. As DNA, the CDR3 is TGTGCCAGCAGCCAAAACAGGAAAAACTATAATTCACCCCTCCACTTT. Residues: CASSQNRKNYNSPLHF.

The rearrangement links TRBV27 to TRBJ2-1; TRBD2 is a possible D gene (7 bases). CDR3 length: 14 residues. The V gene's germline CDR1 is MNHEY and CDR2 SMNVEV (reference sequence). V dropped 6 bases and J dropped 6 bases, with 15 bases sitting between them. CDR3: CASSRGGAANEQFF. The CDR3 DNA follows: TGTGCCAGCAGCCGAGGGGGGGCCGCCAATGAGCAGTTCTTC.

The J gene is TRBJ2-6, the V gene TRBV3-1 (or the pseudogene TRBV3-2); 12 nucleotides agree with TRBD1. The CDR3 runs to 18 residues. V lost 4 bases, J lost 3 bases, and 7 bases stayed unmatched. The germline gives CDR1 LGHDT, CDR2 YNNKEL (reference sequence). The CDR3 spells CASSPTWDRGRGANVLTF. The CDR3 nucleotides read TGTGCCAGCAGCCCCACTTGGGACAGGGGGCGTGGGGCCAACGTCCTGACTTTC.

This clone was seen only once. The J gene is TRBJ1-2, the V gene TRBV18; 8 nucleotides match TRBD1. Germline V gives CDR1 KGHSH, CDR2 LQKENI. With 2 bases clipped from V and 4 bases from J, the junction kept 6 bases outside the gene matches. This CDR3 spans 15 amino acids. The CDR3 spells CASSPFTGGGYGYTF. CDR3 coding DNA: TGTGCCAGCTCACCATTTACAGGGGGTGGCTATGGCTACACCTTC.